This T cell receptor beta chain is from a study of shared T cell receptors in the human thymus. Profiled with immunoSEQ multiplex PCR; TCRdb holds only in-frame clones, not every one. Found here are about 660,000 clones, more than 70% of them singletons; the top ten hold roughly 0.0087%. V trimming: 6 bases; J trimming: 7 bases; junction bases outside the gene matches: 4. The CDR3 spans 14 residues. Germline CDR1 is LNHDA and CDR2 is SQIVND (reference sequence). The same data also contributed to another study, on human thymus T cells. That report notes: Thymic TCR repertoires of unrelated people reportedly overlapped highly.

The J gene is TRBJ1-6, the V gene TRBV19; 9 bases map to TRBD1. The sequencing sample was made of thymocytes. This clonotype was obtained from a boy under three years old with a congenital heart defect. This CDR3 is CASSMDRGNSPLHF. As DNA, the CDR3 is TGTGCCAGTAGCATGGACAGGGGAAATTCACCCCTCCACTTT.